Detailed here is one TCR beta chain. Its antigen is still unknown. This sample is drawn from a study of cytomegalovirus exposure and HLA in healthy donors. The V gene's germline CDR1 is SGDLS and CDR2 YYNGEE. The CDR3 has 15 amino acids. V shed 0 bases, J shed 4 bases, and the junction held 4 bases outside the gene matches. Study-level findings and limits: Later analysis indicated greater clonal expansion among HLA-associated TCR beta chains than among equally common other chains.

The PCR had 60 Vbeta and 13 Jbeta primers. Data came from immunoSEQ multiplex PCR; TCRdb stores just in-frame clones and leaves some out. The sample records about 94,000 clones, roughly 77% being singletons. The rearrangement links TRBV9 to TRBJ2-7, with 10 nucleotides matching TRBD2. This TCR derives from a human donor in good health. Sequenced: PBMCs. CDR3 in amino acids: CASSVGTSGIYEQYF. CDR3 DNA sequence: TGTGCCAGCAGCGTAGGTACTAGCGGGATATACGAGCAGTACTTC.